The rows below give T cell receptor beta chains drawn from one sample of a study of blood T cell repertoires in COVID-19. Libraries were prepared by immunoSEQ multiplex PCR; TCRdb keeps only in-frame clonotypes and omits some of them. Of about 280,000 clones listed, about 87% were seen once; the top ten hold about 4%. The sequencing input was PBMCs or T cells enriched from blood (not recorded which). These receptors all stem from a woman in her twenties or thirties with acute COVID-19. Both conserved end residues are part of each CDR3. The D gene is left open where the match is weak. Size values are once, few and many counts, or a class for expanded clones, and some rows have none.

size,D,V,J,DNA,CDR3
.,.,TRBV12-1,TRBJ2-7,TGTGCCAGCAGCTTTCCTTCCGGGAGCTCTAGCTCCTACGAGCAGTACTTC,CASSFPSGSSSSYEQYF
.,.,TRBV18,TRBJ2-1,TGTGCCAGCTATGTCTTCACGAGCGGGCTTAACAATGAGCAGTTCTTC,CASYVFTSGLNNEQFF
.,TRBD1,TRBV4-3,TRBJ2-7,TGCGCCAGCAGCCAAGATCGACAGGGACCCTACGAGCAGTACTTC,CASSQDRQGPYEQYF
.,TRBD1,TRBV5-1,TRBJ2-7,TGCGCCAGCAGCTTGGCTGGGACAGGCTACGAGCAGTACTTC,CASSLAGTGYEQYF
once,.,TRBV12-3/TRBV12-4,TRBJ2-1,TGTGCCAGCAGCCTGCCCACTTGGAATGAGCAGTTCTTC,CASSLPTWNEQFF
.,.,TRBV3-1/TRBV3-2,TRBJ1-5,TGTGCCAGCAGGCAATCGGGAGAAAATCAGCCCCAGCATTTT,CASRQSGENQPQHF
.,.,TRBV29-1,TRBJ2-2,TGCAGCGTTCTCCAGGCAGGGCTGGTCGGGGAGCTGTTTTTT,CSVLQAGLVGELFF
.,.,TRBV4-3,TRBJ2-1,TGCGCCAGCAGCAGAGGACCGGGGGTCTATGAGCAGTTCTTC,CASSRGPGVYEQFF
.,TRBD2,TRBV4-2,TRBJ2-3,TGTGCCAGCAGCCCGACTAGCGGACAGGCAGATACGCAGTATTTT,CASSPTSGQADTQYF
.,TRBD2,TRBV10-2,TRBJ2-7,TGCGCCAGCAACCCTAGCGGTTCAACCTACGAGCAGTACTTC,CASNPSGSTYEQYF
.,.,TRBV5-4,TRBJ2-1,TGTGCCAGCAGCTTGCAGGCTAGCGTGTTTGTGAATGAGCAGTTCTTC,CASSLQASVFVNEQFF
.,.,TRBV28,TRBJ2-7,TGTGCCAGCATCAGCGCGACTCCCTACGAGCAGTACTTC,CASISATPYEQYF
.,.,TRBV30,TRBJ2-7,TGTGCCTGGAGACAGGGTGGCTACGAGCAGTACTTC,CAWRQGGYEQYF